This passage covers 2 T cell receptor beta chains from one sample sequenced in a study of shared clonotypes between healthy human individuals. Using immunoSEQ multiplex PCR, the repertoire was profiled, and TCRdb retains in-frame clones only, with some absent. This table holds some 1 million clones, about 75% found once. Sequencing was carried out using memory CD4+ T cells sorted from blood. The subset is: CD45RA-negative fraction. These receptors were obtained from a man aged 18 to 29 in good health.

This clone was detected many times. The same CDR3 can be traced to other DNA sequences in this sample. The chain joins TRBV5-6 to TRBJ2-3; D unresolved. Trimming left V 2 bases short and J 3 bases short, with 7 bases between. The length of the CDR3 is 13 residues. From germline, CDR1 is SGHDT and CDR2 YYEEEE. For the CDR3, the DNA is TGTGCCAGCAGCTTAAAGGGAACAGATACGCAGTATTTT. Residues: CASSLKGTDTQYF.

This chain joins TRBV2 and TRBJ1-5; D is undetermined. CDR3 length: 15 amino acids. The germline gives CDR1 SNHLY, CDR2 FYNNEI. With 1 base removed from V and 7 bases from J, the gap between germline ends came to 14 bases. The CDR3 spells CASSEDKAGGQPQHF. DNA for the CDR3: TGTGCCAGCAGTGAAGACAAAGCTGGAGGACAGCCCCAGCATTTT. The variable domain in full, completed from reference TRBV2 and TRBJ1-5, reads EPEVTQTPSHQVTQMGQEVILRCVPISNHLYFYWYRQILGQKVEFLVSFYNNEISEKSEIFDDQFSVERPDGSNFTLKIRSTKLEDSAMYFCASSEDKAGGQPQHFGDGTRLSIL.